The rows below give T cell receptor beta chains drawn from one sample of a study of vaccination effects on CD4 cells after COVID-19. Sequencing was performed with immunoSEQ multiplex PCR; in TCRdb, only in-frame clones are kept and a portion is missing. The sample yields approximately 33,000 clones, around two thirds seen once. What these receptors recognize is not known. The specimen comprised CD4+ T cells from PBMCs cultured with HCoV-NL63 spike peptides, sampled before COVID-19 vaccination. The receptors were sampled from a human donor who had a prior SARS-CoV-2 infection. Both conserved end residues are part of each CDR3. A D gene is named only where the DNA matches it firmly. Some rows mark clone size as missing; the rest say once, few, many or name a class of expanded clone.

v_gene	len	abundance	j_gene	d_gene	CDR3nt	CDR3aa
TRBV11-2	15	once	TRBJ1-2	-	TGTGCCAGCAGTTCTGAGCCGGGGGTTTACTATGGCTACACCTTC	CASSSEPGVYYGYTF
TRBV2	12	few	TRBJ1-5	-	TGTGCCAGCAGTGAAGCGTCTCAGCCCCAGCATTTT	CASSEASQPQHF
TRBV5-1	17	-	TRBJ2-1	-	TGCGCCAGCAGCCTCGTAGGTGCGCGGGGTTTGGGAAATGAGCAGTTCTTC	CASSLVGARGLGNEQFF
TRBV6-5	15	-	TRBJ2-2	TRBD1	TGTGCCAGCAGAGCGGGACAGGGGTCTCCCGGGGAGCTGTTTTTT	CASRAGQGSPGELFF
TRBV6-5	16	-	TRBJ1-3	-	TGTGCCAGCAGTTCCGGGACTCCGCACTCTGGAAACACCATATATTTT	CASSSGTPHSGNTIYF
TRBV30	14	few	TRBJ2-5	TRBD2	TGTGCCTGGACTGGACTAGCGGGATCAGAGACCCAGTACTTC	CAWTGLAGSETQYF
TRBV10-3	12	few	TRBJ1-1	-	TGTGCCATCAGTGATAACTCCGACGAAGCTTTCTTT	CAISDNSDEAFF
TRBV5-6	17	-	TRBJ1-3	-	TGTGCCAGCAGCTTGTACGAGGCCATTTACTCTGGAAACACCATATATTTT	CASSLYEAIYSGNTIYF
TRBV3-1/TRBV3-2	16	-	TRBJ2-7	TRBD2	TGTGCCAGCAGCCAAGCAACGCGGGAGGTCCTTGGTGAGCAGTACTTC	CASSQATREVLGEQYF
TRBV28	15	-	TRBJ2-3	-	TGTGCCAGCAGCCCGAATGGGGAGGTTCCAGATACGCAGTATTTT	CASSPNGEVPDTQYF
TRBV19	15	-	TRBJ2-1	-	TGTGCCAGTACCGCGTCGGTCGGGGTCTACAATGAGCAGTTCTTC	CASTASVGVYNEQFF
TRBV18	15	-	TRBJ2-3	-	TGTGCCAGCTCACCACCGGGGCGCGGGACAGATACGCAGTATTTT	CASSPPGRGTDTQYF
TRBV7-8	14	-	TRBJ1-5	-	TGTGCCAGCAGCGACGGGGTGTATAATCAGCCCCAGCATTTT	CASSDGVYNQPQHF
TRBV5-1	15	-	TRBJ2-1	TRBD1	TGCGCCAGCGCAAACCACGACAGGGGCAAGAATGAGCAGTTCTTC	CASANHDRGKNEQFF
TRBV15	16	-	TRBJ2-5	-	TGTGCCACCAGCAGCGGACGGTGGAGGGGCGGGGAGACCCAGTACTTC	CATSSGRWRGGETQYF
TRBV7-9	15	-	TRBJ2-3	-	TGTGCCAGCAGCTTAGCCCGGGGCCGCACAGATACGCAGTATTTT	CASSLARGRTDTQYF
TRBV5-8	16	-	TRBJ1-2	-	TGTGCCAGCAGCTTGTTGGGGGGGGCGATCAGCTATGGCTACACCTTC	CASSLLGGAISYGYTF
TRBV2	17	-	TRBJ1-4	TRBD1	TGTGCCAGCAGTGAAAGAACACCGGGACAGGGCGTCGGAAAACTGTTTTTT	CASSERTPGQGVGKLFF
TRBV5-4	14	-	TRBJ1-2	TRBD1	TGTGCCAGCAGCCCCGACAGGGTACGTCGGGGCTACACCTTC	CASSPDRVRRGYTF
TRBV27	17	-	TRBJ1-4	-	TGTGCCAGCAGTTTTCACCAGGGAAATTGGACTAATGAAAAACTGTTTTTT	CASSFHQGNWTNEKLFF
TRBV6-5	15	-	TRBJ2-7	-	TGTGCCAGCAGCCCGGTGGGGGCCCCTTTGTACGAGCAGTACTTC	CASSPVGAPLYEQYF
TRBV7-6	16	-	TRBJ2-7	TRBD1	TGTGCCAGCAGCTTAGCAACAGGGGGAACCTCCTACGAGCAGTACTTC	CASSLATGGTSYEQYF
TRBV5-1	14	-	TRBJ2-3	-	TGCGCCAGCAGCCTCCCGGGTAGCACAGATACGCAGTATTTT	CASSLPGSTDTQYF
TRBV9	16	-	TRBJ2-1	TRBD2	TGTGCCAGCAGCGTGACTTGGCGGGGGACCTACAATGAGCAGTTCTTC	CASSVTWRGTYNEQFF
TRBV11-3	15	-	TRBJ2-5	TRBD2	TGTGCCAGCAGTTCCGGACTAGCGGGATTGGAGACCCAGTACTTC	CASSSGLAGLETQYF
TRBV27	15	once	TRBJ1-6	-	TGTGCCAGCAGTCTTCACCAGGGGCAGGGATCACCCCTCCACTTT	CASSLHQGQGSPLHF
TRBV2	14	-	TRBJ2-7	TRBD1	TGTGCCAGCAAGCCGGGACAGTATGATTACGAGCAGTACTTC	CASKPGQYDYEQYF
TRBV4-2	15	-	TRBJ1-1	TRBD1	TGTGCCAGCAGCCAAGAGGCCGACAGGGTATTTAGAGCTTTCTTT	CASSQEADRVFRAFF
TRBV6-5	14	-	TRBJ1-1	-	TGTGCCAGCAGTTACTCCCCACAGACCCCTGAAGCTTTCTTT	CASSYSPQTPEAFF
TRBV6-6	11	-	TRBJ1-1	-	TGTGCCAGCAGTTACTCGAATGGGGCTTTCTTT	CASSYSNGAFF
TRBV3-1/TRBV3-2	15	few	TRBJ2-5	-	TGTGCCAGCAGCCGTTATAGACAGGACCAAGAGACCCAGTACTTC	CASSRYRQDQETQYF
TRBV15	13	-	TRBJ2-5	-	TGTGCCACCAGCAGAGCTATGGAGGAGACCCAGTACTTC	CATSRAMEETQYF
TRBV2	12	-	TRBJ1-2	-	TGTGCCAGCAGTGCCAGGGGCTATGGCTACACCTTC	CASSARGYGYTF
TRBV5-4	15	-	TRBJ2-2	-	TGTGCCAGCAGCTCGTACAGGGAATACACCGGGGAGCTGTTTTTT	CASSSYREYTGELFF
TRBV10-3	13	-	TRBJ2-7	-	TGTGCCATCAGTCGGACTGAGGAGTACGAGCAGTACTTC	CAISRTEEYEQYF
TRBV7-2	15	-	TRBJ2-1	TRBD2	TGTGCCAGCAGCTCTCCCCCAACTAGCGTGGGTGAGCAGTTCTTC	CASSSPPTSVGEQFF
TRBV6-5	15	-	TRBJ2-7	TRBD2	TGTGCCAGCAGTTACGTGGCGGGAGGGCCCCACGAGCAGTACTTC	CASSYVAGGPHEQYF
TRBV30	15	-	TRBJ1-5	-	TGTGCCTGGAGTGTTGGTGACAGCCGCAATCAGCCCCAGCATTTT	CAWSVGDSRNQPQHF
TRBV11-3	18	-	TRBJ2-1	TRBD2	TGTGCCAGCAGCTCCCTGGCTAGCGGGATTTATGAGTTTCCTGAGCAGTTCTTC	CASSSLASGIYEFPEQFF
TRBV6-5	13	-	TRBJ1-5	-	TGTGCCAGCAGAAGACACAGCAATCAGCCCCAGCATTTT	CASRRHSNQPQHF
TRBV5-4	15	-	TRBJ1-2	-	TGTGCCAGCAGCTCCGGCCGGATAAGGAACTATGGCTACACCTTC	CASSSGRIRNYGYTF
TRBV19	15	-	TRBJ2-7	-	TGTGCCAGTAGTAGACAGGGACTAATGTATGGCGAGCAGTACTTC	CASSRQGLMYGEQYF
TRBV4-3	13	once	TRBJ2-1	-	TGCGCCAGCAGCCAGGACACTTACAATGAGCAGTTCTTC	CASSQDTYNEQFF
TRBV18	15	once	TRBJ2-5	-	TGTGCCAGCTCATTGTCAGACCCTAGACGAGAGACCCAGTACTTC	CASSLSDPRRETQYF
TRBV2	13	few	TRBJ1-4	TRBD1	TGTGCCATCCCGGACAGGCCGGGTGAAAAACTGTTTTTT	CAIPDRPGEKLFF
TRBV6-2/TRBV6-3	14	-	TRBJ2-7	-	TGTGCCAGCAGCCAGCAGCGAACTAACTACGAGCAGTACTTC	CASSQQRTNYEQYF
TRBV6-2/TRBV6-3	15	-	TRBJ2-1	TRBD1	TGTGCCAGCAGTAAACCCGGGACAGGAAGAAATGAGCAGTTCTTC	CASSKPGTGRNEQFF